This T cell receptor (beta chain) was documented in a study of T cells in Graves' hyperthyroidism and ophthalmopathy. The CDR3 is 13 amino acids. Trimming took 5 bases from V and 4 from J, leaving 11 bases between them. Germline lookup yields CDR1 SGHTA and CDR2 FQGNSA. RNA transcripts provided the source from which TCR beta CDR3 regions were amplified. A first-round RT-PCR of the TCR CDR3 used the HTBI primer set. MiXCR was run by TCRdb on the multiplex PCR reads, yielding one entry per CDR3 protein. Of about 600,000 distinct CDR3 sequences in the sample, 14% were seen once. This clonotype appeared many times. Patients were excluded because of uncontrolled infection, other autoimmune disease, pregnancy or lactation.

The rearrangement links TRBV7-2 to TRBJ2-5, with D perhaps matching TRBD2 (5 bases). The clonotype comes from a woman younger than 30 with Graves' ophthalmopathy. The sequenced material came from blood. The CDR3 nucleotides read TGTGCCAGCAGCCCGGGGTGGGGAGAGACCCAGTACTTC. This codes for CASSPGWGETQYF.